A single sample is the source of the 18 T cell receptor beta chains below, sequenced in a study of cytomegalovirus exposure and HLA in healthy donors. A multiplex PCR was run with 60 Vbeta primers and 13 Jbeta primers. Sequencing used immunoSEQ multiplex PCR; TCRdb keeps in-frame clones, though not all of them. The sample yields 200,000 or so clones, roughly 83% seen once. The source material was PBMCs. The receptors were sampled from a male donor in good health and CMV-seropositive.

The chain joins TRBV4-2 to TRBJ2-3; tentatively, D is TRBD2 (5 bases). Germline CDR1 is LGHNA and CDR2 is YNFKEQ. V dropped 4 bases and J dropped 6 bases, with 11 bases sitting between them. The CDR3 covers 13 residues. As DNA, the CDR3 is TGTGCCAGCAGCCGGCCGGGAACGGATACGCAGTATTTT. It encodes CASSRPGTDTQYF.

This sequence joins TRBV11-1 and TRBJ2-7; perhaps TRBD2 as D (5 bases). Per germline, CDR1 SGHAT and CDR2 FQDESV (reference sequence). With 3 bases removed from V and 0 bases from J, the gap between germline ends came to 12 bases. The CDR3 length is 15 residues. The CDR3 bases are TGTGCCAGCAGCTTCCGGGCGGGCAGCTCCTACGAGCAGTACTTC. Translating gives CASSFRAGSSYEQYF.

V and J are TRBV7-9 and TRBJ1-6, with 7 bases aligning to TRBD1. The CDR3 has 15 amino acids. The V segment lost 1 base and the J segment 7 bases; nucleotides outside the gene matches: 4. The germline CDR1 and CDR2 sequences are SEHNR and FQNEAQ (reference sequence). The CDR3 sequence is CASSLGGGDNSPLHF. For the CDR3, the DNA is TGTGCCAGCAGCTTAGGAGGGGGCGACAATTCACCCCTCCACTTT.

This chain joins TRBV6-5 and TRBJ2-6; maybe TRBD2 (5 bases). Trimming pared 5 bases from V and 0 bases from J, leaving 8 bases between. The CDR3 runs to 15 residues. Germline lookup yields CDR1 MNHEY and CDR2 SVGAGI. The CDR3 sequence: CASSRGSSGANVLTF. The CDR3 DNA sequence: TGTGCCAGCAGTCGGGGAAGCTCTGGGGCCAACGTCCTGACTTTC.

This clone has just a few counts. The chain is built from TRBV5-1 and TRBJ2-1, with 10 positions matching TRBD2. Germline V gene lookup returns CDR1 SGHRS and CDR2 YFSETQ. The CDR3 has 17 residues. The V and J ends lost 3 bases and 8 bases, in that order; junction bases with no gene match: 14. As DNA, the CDR3 is TGCGCCAGCAGCTCGGGACTAAGCGGGAGGGCCCGGGATGAGCAGTTCTTC. Amino acids: CASSSGLSGRARDEQFF.

The chain links TRBV10-3 to TRBJ2-1, with TRBD2 as a possible D gene (5 bases). The CDR3 contains 15 residues. CDR1 and CDR2 (germline): ENHRY, SYGVKD. V shed 6 bases and J shed 9 bases, with 21 bases lying between them. The CDR3 here is CAIRTGGPAVGEQFF. The CDR3 DNA follows: TGTGCCATCAGGACTGGAGGACCCGCCGTGGGTGAGCAGTTCTTC.

V gene TRBV5-5 combines with J gene TRBJ2-1; 9 nucleotides match TRBD1. With 5 bases clipped from V and 7 bases from J, the junction kept 7 bases outside the gene matches. CDR1 SGHKS and CDR2 YYEKEE come from the germline V gene (reference sequence). The CDR3 consists of 14 residues. The CDR3 DNA reads TGTGCCAGCAGACTGCGGGACAGGGTTAATGAGCAGTTCTTC. Its protein product is CASRLRDRVNEQFF.

The genes are TRBV7-3 and TRBJ2-2, with 9 bases aligning to TRBD2. There are 18 residues in the CDR3. After removal of 0 bases from V and 7 bases from J, the junction contained 12 bases not matched to a gene. CDR1 and CDR2 (germline): SGHTA, FQGTGA. The chain's CDR3 is CASSLTQLAGATGGELFF. The DNA of the CDR3 is TGTGCCAGCAGCTTAACGCAATTAGCGGGAGCGACCGGCGGGGAGCTGTTTTTT. Complete variable domain (other parts from reference TRBV7-3 and TRBJ2-2): GAGVSQTPSNKVTEKGKYVELRCDPISGHTALYWYRQSLGQGPEFLIYFQGTGAADDSGLPNDRFFAVRPEGSVSTLKIQRTERGDSAVYLCASSLTQLAGATGGELFFGEGSRLTVL.

The CDR3 protein is CASSFRLAGGPPSEQFF. In nucleotides, the CDR3 is TGTGCCAGCAGTTTCCGACTAGCGGGAGGTCCACCGAGTGAGCAGTTCTTC. The rearrangement uses TRBV27 and TRBJ2-1; the match to TRBD2 covers 13 bases. The CDR3 is made up of 17 amino acids. Germline CDR1 MNHEY, CDR2 SMNVEV (reference sequence). V shed 3 bases, J shed 9 bases, and the junction held 11 bases outside the gene matches.

V gene TRBV21-1 combines with J gene TRBJ1-1; TRBD1, the table's D call, was not compared with the DNA. TRBV21-1 is shown as a pseudogene. The CDR3 spans 14 residues. CDR3 sequence: CASSIQTGVTEAFF. The CDR3 coding sequence is TGTGCCAGCAGCATACAGACAGGGGTTACTGAAGCTTTCTTT.

This clone has just one count. The rearrangement uses TRBV11-1 and TRBJ2-1; D perhaps matches TRBD2 (6 bases). CDR1 and CDR2 (germline): SGHAT, FQDESV (reference sequence). Trimming cost V 1 base and J 10 bases, with 11 bases left between them. CDR3 size: 13 residues. CDR3 sequence (DNA): TGTGCCAGCAGCTTAGGTGGGGGAGGCGAGCAGTTCTTC. It is translated as CASSLGGGGEQFF.

V and J are TRBV19 and TRBJ2-1, with 10 bases lining up with TRBD2. CDR1 is LNHDA, CDR2 SQIVND, per germline (reference sequence). V gave up 5 bases and J gave up 11 bases; unmatched junction bases: 9. The CDR3 is 14 residues long. CDR3 loop: CASSGGASGSKQFF. The CDR3 DNA reads as TGTGCCAGTAGTGGCGGGGCTAGCGGGAGTAAGCAGTTCTTC.

This sequence joins TRBV5-4 and TRBJ2-7; D is perhaps TRBD2 (5 bases). CDR3 size: 16 residues. The germline V and J ends were trimmed by 0 bases and 0 bases, with 13 bases remaining between them. Germline V gene data show CDR1 as SGHNT and CDR2 as YYREEE (reference sequence). CDR3 loop: CASSLAGGGSSYEQYF. The CDR3 DNA reads TGTGCCAGCAGCTTGGCTGGCGGAGGTAGCTCCTACGAGCAGTACTTC.

The chain combines TRBV7-2 with TRBJ1-3; 9 bases match TRBD1. The germline gives CDR1 SGHTA, CDR2 FQGNSA. The J segment lost 3 bases and the V segment lost 5 bases, leaving 5 bases of the junction unmatched. The CDR3 covers 15 residues. In nucleotides, the CDR3 is TGTGCCAGCAGCAAACAGGGGGCTGGTGGAAACACCATATATTTT. It encodes CASSKQGAGGNTIYF.

The chain carries TRBV30 and TRBJ1-6; D ambiguous. Germline V gene sequence: CDR1 GTSNPN, CDR2 SVGIG (reference sequence). V was pared by 2 bases and J by 13 bases, with 18 bases between. This CDR3 comprises 14 residues. The DNA for the CDR3 is TGTGCCTGGAGTCTCCCCCCCCGCGCGGATCCCCTCCACTTT. It is translated as CAWSLPPRADPLHF.

V is TRBV9 and J is TRBJ2-2; 9 positions match TRBD2. Germline CDR1 and CDR2: SGDLS and YYNGEE. The V segment lost 0 bases and the J segment 6 bases; nucleotides outside the gene matches: 12. The CDR3 is 18 residues long. CDR3 nucleotide sequence: TGTGCCAGCAGCGTAGAAGCGGCGGGAGGGCCTATGTCCGGGGAGCTGTTTTTT. This sequence encodes CASSVEAAGGPMSGELFF.

The V gene is TRBV27, the J gene TRBJ1-1, with 9 bases fitting TRBD1. The germline V gene encodes CDR1 MNHEY and CDR2 SMNVEV (reference sequence). V dropped 6 bases and J dropped 0; count of bases not matched to a gene: 8. The CDR3 totals 16 residues. CDR3 in DNA: TGTGCCAGCAGGATCACAGGGGGCGCGATGAACACTGAAGCTTTCTTT. Protein sequence: CASRITGGAMNTEAFF.

The chain uses TRBV7-3 and TRBJ1-6; no clear D. This CDR3 contains 14 residues. The V end was cut by 2 bases, the J end by 7 bases, with 9 bases between. CDR1 SGHTA and CDR2 FQGTGA come from the germline V gene. The CDR3 DNA reads TGTGCCAGCAGCTTAGGTCACTCGAATTCACCCCTCCACTTT. Protein sequence: CASSLGHSNSPLHF.